This passage covers 18 T cell receptor beta chains from one sample sequenced in a study of blood T cell repertoires in COVID-19. TCRdb keeps only in-frame clones here, not all; method: immunoSEQ multiplex PCR. The profile shows roughly 420,000 clones, approximately 90% of them singletons. What was sequenced was PBMCs or T cells enriched from blood (not recorded which). The source is a woman aged 25-40 years with acute COVID-19.

V usage is TRBV7-8 and J usage is TRBJ2-3; a possible D gene is TRBD1 (6 bases). The CDR3 contains 15 residues. Germline V CDR1 and CDR2: SGHVS, FQNEAQ. Trimming removed 1 base at V and 2 bases at J, with 10 bases between. DNA for the CDR3: TGTGCCAGCAGCTTAGGGGGGCCCGACACAGATACGCAGTATTTT. Translation gives CASSLGGPDTDTQYF.

This clone was seen once. V is TRBV19 and J is TRBJ1-5, with a weak D call TRBD1 (6 bases). Per germline, CDR1 LNHDA and CDR2 SQIVND (reference sequence). The germline V and J ends were trimmed by 7 bases and 2 bases, with 15 bases remaining between them. The CDR3 length is 15 residues. In DNA form, the CDR3 reads TGTGCCAGTACCACGGGGGGCGGGGGCAATCAGCCCCAGCATTTT. Protein product: CASTTGGGGNQPQHF.

This clone occurred a few times. V gene TRBV28 combines with J gene TRBJ2-1, with a possible D match to TRBD1 (6 bases). CDR1 and CDR2 from the germline V gene are MDHEN and SYDVKM. The CDR3 is 17 residues long. The V gene lost 1 base and the J gene lost 3 bases, with 16 bases spanning the gap. In DNA form, the CDR3 reads TGTGCCAGCAGTTTATCCACCAGGACAGCGAACTACAATGAGCAGTTCTTC. This encodes CASSLSTRTANYNEQFF.

The rearrangement joins TRBV4-1 to TRBJ1-3; D is ambiguous. Trimming cost V 5 bases and J 5 bases, with 19 bases left between them. Germline CDR1 reads MGHRA; CDR2 reads YSYEKL. The CDR3 totals 16 residues. This CDR3 reads CASSAPFGESRNTIYF. Written as DNA, the CDR3 is TGCGCCAGCAGCGCTCCATTTGGGGAGAGCAGAAACACCATATATTTT.

The chain links TRBV18 to TRBJ2-7; 8 bases align to TRBD1. V dropped 0 bases and J dropped 1; count of bases not matched to a gene: 8. The CDR3 spans 17 residues. Germline values: CDR1 KGHSH, CDR2 LQKENI. The CDR3 DNA sequence: TGTGCCAGCTCACCACCATCACCGGGACAGGCATCCTACGAGCAGTACTTC. This translates into CASSPPSPGQASYEQYF. The whole variable domain, remainder taken from reference TRBV18 and TRBJ2-7, is NAGVMQNPRHLVRRRGQEARLRCSPMKGHSHVYWYRQLPEEGLKFMVYLQKENIIDESGMPKERFSAEFPKEGPSILRIQQVVRGDSAAYFCASSPPSPGQASYEQYFGPGTRLTVT.

J is TRBJ2-7 and V is TRBV2; possible D gene TRBD1, 7 bases. CDR3 size: 14 residues. Germline assignment: CDR1 SNHLY and CDR2 FYNNEI. V lost 6 bases and J lost 6, with 18 bases in between. CDR3 sequence reads: CASRNRGGGSEQYF. The CDR3 bases are TGTGCCAGCAGAAACAGGGGTGGGGGGAGCGAGCAGTACTTC.

This chain connects TRBV27 to TRBJ1-3; 8 bases match TRBD1. This CDR3 comprises 16 residues. With 3 bases clipped from V and 1 base from J, the junction kept 5 bases outside the gene matches. The germline V gene has CDR1 MNHEY and CDR2 SMNVEV (reference sequence). The CDR3 reads CASSFTGGSSGNTIYF. The CDR3 region has the DNA TGTGCCAGCAGTTTTACAGGGGGGAGTTCTGGAAACACCATATATTTT.

This chain links TRBV19 with TRBJ2-1, with D maybe TRBD1 (6 bases). V shed 6 bases and J shed 5 bases, with 14 bases lying between them. CDR1 LNHDA and CDR2 SQIVND come from the germline V gene (reference sequence). The CDR3 loop spans 14 amino acids. The CDR3 reads CASRPRGQDNEQFF. The CDR3 DNA sequence: TGTGCCAGTAGGCCCAGGGGCCAGGACAATGAGCAGTTCTTC.

The chain carries TRBV19 and TRBJ1-2; D is undetermined. The germline CDR1 and CDR2 sequences are LNHDA and SQIVND (reference sequence). CDR3 length equals 14 residues. V lost 7 bases and J 1 base, leaving 13 bases between the germline ends. The CDR3 sequence is CASTGRGFNYGYTF. The DNA for the CDR3 is TGTGCCAGTACGGGCAGAGGGTTTAACTATGGCTACACCTTC.

This clone was detected once. This chain connects TRBV18 to TRBJ1-2; weak D call: TRBD1 (5 bases). The CDR3 spans 12 residues. Germline V gives CDR1 KGHSH, CDR2 LQKENI. Trimming took off 5 bases at V and 4 bases at J, with 8 bases between the two ends. CDR3 loop: CASSTDSYGYTF. In DNA, the CDR3 is TGTGCCAGCTCAACAGACAGCTATGGCTACACCTTC.

The V call is TRBV19, the J call TRBJ1-1, with TRBD1 matching over 9 bases. The germline V gene encodes CDR1 LNHDA and CDR2 SQIVND (reference sequence). The CDR3 is 15 amino acids. V shed 6 bases, J shed 3 bases, and the junction held 8 bases outside the gene matches. The CDR3 spells CASRGRDRVDTEAFF. In DNA, the CDR3 is TGTGCCAGTAGAGGTAGGGACAGGGTCGACACTGAAGCTTTCTTT.

The chain links TRBV28 to TRBJ1-2; 9 bases line up with TRBD1. The CDR3 extends over 14 amino acids. The V and J ends lost 7 bases and 8 bases, in that order; junction bases with no gene match: 11. The germline gives CDR1 MDHEN, CDR2 SYDVKM. This CDR3 is CASTTPGQGIGYTF. As DNA, the CDR3 is TGTGCCAGCACGACCCCGGGACAGGGAATCGGCTACACCTTC.

The DNA for the CDR3 is TGTGCCAGCAGCTTAGGAACAGCCTCCAACTATGGCTACACCTTC. Its translation is CASSLGTASNYGYTF. The J gene is TRBJ1-2, the V gene TRBV7-2; no clear D. Germline-derived CDR1 and CDR2 are SGHTA and FQGNSA. The CDR3 runs 15 residues. The V end lost 1 base, the J end lost 2 bases, and 11 bases lay between the germline ends.

In this sample, this clone turned up a few times. The V gene is TRBV5-1, the J gene TRBJ2-7; 7 nucleotides agree with TRBD1. The CDR3 length is 13 residues. Germline values: CDR1 SGHRS, CDR2 YFSETQ. J gave up 7 bases and V 3 bases, and 7 bases lay outside the gene matches. As DNA, the CDR3 is TGCGCCAGCAGCTCCCACAGGGGTGAGGAGCAGTACTTC. This translates into CASSSHRGEEQYF.

The CDR3 DNA reads as TGCGCCAGCAGCTTGGAGGAGGGAGGATTTAATTCACCCCTCCACTTT. Its translation: CASSLEEGGFNSPLHF. The V call is TRBV5-1, the J call TRBJ1-6; D not certain. Between the trimmed V and J ends, which lost 0 bases and 6 bases, there was a span of 13 bases. This CDR3 contains 16 residues. CDR1 is SGHRS, CDR2 YFSETQ, per germline.

This chain joins TRBV7-2 and TRBJ2-7; D remains unclear. Trimming stripped 5 bases from V and 6 bases from J, with 17 bases between. This CDR3 comprises 14 residues. Germline lookup yields CDR1 SGHTA and CDR2 FQGNSA. The CDR3 region has the DNA TGTGCCAGCAGCCCGAGCTCCGGTTCCCTCGAGCAGTACTTC. Translation: CASSPSSGSLEQYF.

The J gene is TRBJ2-3, the V gene TRBV9, with TRBD2 matching over 8 bases. Looked up from germline, CDR1 is SGDLS and CDR2 is YYNGEE. This CDR3 is 16 amino acids long. Germline trimming cut 2 bases from V and 3 bases from J; bases unmatched to any gene: 8. The CDR3 reads CASSVGGLGVTDTQYF. The DNA for the CDR3 is TGTGCCAGCAGCGTGGGGGGACTAGGGGTTACAGATACGCAGTATTTT.

Only a few counts were recorded for this clone. The chain combines TRBV6-2 or TRBV6-3 with TRBJ1-6; 7 bases match TRBD1. This CDR3 is 15 amino acids long. The trim removed 3 bases at V and 7 bases at J, leaving 6 bases unmatched. Germline CDR1 reads MNHEY; CDR2 reads SVGEGT. CDR3: CASSYPTGKNSPLHF. In nucleotides, the CDR3 is TGTGCCAGCAGTTATCCGACAGGGAAGAATTCACCCCTCCACTTT.